This TCR beta chain was sequenced for a study of blood T cell repertoires in COVID-19. The overall study: COVID-19 samples collected from the United States, Italy and Spain covered acute and convalescent phases. Sources were T cells, B-cell-depleted T cells, or PBMCs; the material itself was cDNA or gDNA.

Germline values: CDR1 SGHDN, CDR2 FVKESK. The CDR3 totals 16 residues. J lost 0 bases, V lost 4 bases, and 8 bases had no gene match. Per the original methods: Cell counts per sample came from amplifying reference gene primers. Generated by immunoSEQ multiplex PCR, the TCRdb table keeps only in-frame clones and is missing some. The D gene and trimming were derived from the DNA, and the V and J assignments and clone size from that table. The data contain about 120,000 clones, around 85% of them seen just once; the ten biggest clones take up around 13%. The rearrangement links TRBV14 to TRBJ2-7, with TRBD1 matching 8 bases. This sequence was found in a human donor in a cohort sampled during active COVID-19. Sequenced input: peripheral blood. The CDR3 region is CASSPLPGQGSYEQYF. The DNA of the CDR3 is TGTGCCAGCAGCCCTCTTCCCGGACAGGGCTCCTACGAGCAGTACTTC.